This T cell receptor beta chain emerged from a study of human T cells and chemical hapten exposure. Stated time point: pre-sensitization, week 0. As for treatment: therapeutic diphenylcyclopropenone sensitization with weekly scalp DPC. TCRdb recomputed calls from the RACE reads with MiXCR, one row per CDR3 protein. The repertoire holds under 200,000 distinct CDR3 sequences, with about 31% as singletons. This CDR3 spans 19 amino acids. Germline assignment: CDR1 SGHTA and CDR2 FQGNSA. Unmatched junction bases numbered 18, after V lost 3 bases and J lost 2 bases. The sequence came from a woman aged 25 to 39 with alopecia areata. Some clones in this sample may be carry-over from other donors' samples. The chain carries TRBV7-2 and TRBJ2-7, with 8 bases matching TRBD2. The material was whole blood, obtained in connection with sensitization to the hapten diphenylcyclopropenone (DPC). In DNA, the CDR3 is TGTGCCAGCAGCTTGGGCCCGGGGATCAGACGGGAGGGCCCCTACGAGCAGTACTTC. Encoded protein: CASSLGPGIRREGPYEQYF.